This TCR beta chain comes out of a study of CD8 T cells in Susac syndrome. Reverse transcription of roughly 0.5 to 1 ug RNA used random hexamers. Amplification of TCR beta CDR3 spanned 54 Vbeta and 13 Jbeta via immunoSEQ multiplex PCR. TCRdb itself ran the immunoSEQ multiplex PCR reads through MiXCR, one entry per CDR3 protein. The table has tens of thousands of distinct CDR3 sequences, roughly 91% seen once. The sequenced target, TCR beta, came from blood CD8+ and CD4+ T cells. Germline V lookup: CDR1 KGHDR, CDR2 SFDVKD. The CDR3 totals 18 residues. Trimming cost V 2 bases and J 5 bases; bases outside gene matches: 10.

Sequenced material: CD8+ T cells from PBMCs. This rearrangement joins TRBV24-1 to TRBJ2-5, with 13 bases lining up with TRBD2. This TCR derives from a human donor with multiple sclerosis. Written as DNA, the CDR3 is TGTGCCACCAGTGATTCTAGACTAGCGGGGGGCCCGGTGGAGACCCAGTACTTC. Amino acids: CATSDSRLAGGPVETQYF.